Below are 21 T cell receptor beta chains sequenced from a single sample in a study of shared clonotypes between healthy human individuals. Assay: immunoSEQ multiplex PCR; the TCRdb copy retains only in-frame clones and omits some. The table lists over 2,000,000 clones, 80% to 95% of them singletons. CD8 cells regarded as naive lacked CD45RO, were positively chosen for CCR7, and omitted terminally differentiated effector memory CD45RA+ cells. Sample: naive CD8+ T cells from PBMCs. These receptors were obtained from a man younger than 30 in good health. Some clones in this sample may be carry-over from other donors' samples.

The chain combines TRBV29-1 with TRBJ2-3; 10 bases line up with TRBD1. The length of the CDR3 is 18 residues. The V gene end was trimmed by 1 base and the J gene end by 4 bases; junction bases not matched to a gene: 14. The V gene's germline CDR1 is SQVTM and CDR2 ANQGSEA. The DNA of the CDR3 is TGCAGCGTTGAAGTGACCCTTGGGACAGGGGAAGGGCCAGATACGCAGTATTTT. It is translated as CSVEVTLGTGEGPDTQYF.

The J gene is TRBJ2-2, the V gene TRBV28; D is perhaps TRBD1 (5 bases). The CDR3 has 14 residues. The germline V gene encodes CDR1 MDHEN and CDR2 SYDVKM. Trimming removed 6 bases from V and 1 base from J, with 9 bases in between. CDR3 sequence: CASRYRRNTGELFF. DNA of the CDR3: TGTGCCAGCAGGTACAGGAGGAACACCGGGGAGCTGTTTTTT.

This chain joins TRBV15 and TRBJ2-5; possible D gene TRBD2, 5 bases. Trimming shortened V by 1 base and J by 5 bases, and 14 bases separated the two germline ends. The CDR3 loop spans 15 amino acids. In germline, CDR1 is LNHNV, CDR2 YYDKDF (reference sequence). The CDR3 is CATSRGGSGEETQYF. The DNA for the CDR3 is TGTGCCACCAGCAGAGGCGGCTCCGGGGAGGAGACCCAGTACTTC.

This clone was seen just once. The chain recombines TRBV16 with TRBJ2-7; D uncertain. Germline V gives CDR1 KGHSY, CDR2 FQNENV. V was shortened by 1 base and J by 7 bases, with 17 bases between the two germline ends. This CDR3 spans 15 amino acids. The CDR3 nucleotides are TGTGCCAGCAGCCAATACCGGAGTCCATTCATGGAGCAGTACTTC. Translating gives CASSQYRSPFMEQYF.

The rearrangement uses TRBV6-1 and TRBJ2-7; a possible D gene is TRBD1 (5 bases). Germline V lookup: CDR1 MNHNS, CDR2 SASEGT. The CDR3 sequence is 17 residues long. V was shortened by 2 bases and J by 0 bases, with 17 bases between the two germline ends. The CDR3 DNA reads TGTGCCAGCAGTGAATTGGGGCCCCCGGTGGACTCCTACGAGCAGTACTTC. Residues: CASSELGPPVDSYEQYF.

The V gene is TRBV4-1, the J gene TRBJ2-7; TRBD2 aligns across 8 bases. The CDR3 totals 16 residues. Germline assignment: CDR1 MGHRA and CDR2 YSYEKL. V lost 0 bases and J lost 2; bases outside the gene matches: 6. The CDR3 spells CASSQDALAGTYEQYF. As DNA, the CDR3 is TGCGCCAGCAGCCAAGATGCGCTAGCGGGTACCTACGAGCAGTACTTC.

This clone was counted a few times. The rearrangement links TRBV23-1 to TRBJ2-7; no firm D call. TRBV23-1 belongs to the ORF category, with a function that is uncertain. The CDR3 totals 13 residues. Trimming shortened V by 5 bases and J by 2 bases, and 10 bases separated the two germline ends. CDR3 nucleotide sequence: TGCGCCAGCAGTTTACACAGAACCTACGAGCAGTACTTC. It specifies CASSLHRTYEQYF.

J is TRBJ2-7 and V is TRBV28; no clear D gene. CDR1 and CDR2 from the germline V gene are MDHEN and SYDVKM. The CDR3 length is 14 residues. The V end was cut by 2 bases, the J end by 3 bases, with 11 bases between. The CDR3 coding sequence is TGTGCCAGCAGTTTAGGTCGGACCCTCTACGAGCAGTACTTC. Translating gives CASSLGRTLYEQYF.

The V gene is TRBV29-1, the J gene TRBJ2-5; D possibly corresponds to TRBD2 (6 bases). V was pared by 1 base and J by 7 bases, with 25 bases between. CDR1 SQVTM and CDR2 ANQGSEA come from the germline V gene. This CDR3 has 17 residues. The CDR3 DNA sequence: TGCAGCGTTGAAGTACCGGGAGAGCGCACCTGGGGGGTGACCCAGTACTTC. It translates to CSVEVPGERTWGVTQYF.

This clone was counted a single time. V is TRBV18 and J is TRBJ2-7, with a weak D call TRBD2 (6 bases). Germline lookup yields CDR1 KGHSH and CDR2 LQKENI. Trimming took 5 bases from V and 2 from J, leaving 19 bases between them. There are 16 residues in the CDR3. CDR3 nucleotides: TGTGCCAGCTCAACGGCTGGGGGGTTGCGCGCCTACGAGCAGTACTTC. Translation gives CASSTAGGLRAYEQYF.

This chain uses TRBV6-1 with TRBJ2-7; no clear D. The V gene's germline CDR1 is MNHNS and CDR2 SASEGT. V was trimmed by 6 bases and J by 0 bases, leaving 15 bases between them. The CDR3 runs 15 residues. The CDR3 bases are TGTGCCAGCAGGTTAACCCTAATCAGCTCCTACGAGCAGTACTTC. The encoded protein is CASRLTLISSYEQYF.

V and J are TRBV6-5 and TRBJ1-1; TRBD1 agrees at 7 bases. V dropped 2 bases and J dropped 3; count of bases not matched to a gene: 6. CDR3 length: 15 amino acids. The V gene's germline CDR1 is MNHEY and CDR2 SVGAGI. The CDR3 nucleotides are TGTGCCAGCAGTTACCCGTGGACAGGATACACTGAAGCTTTCTTT. Translating gives CASSYPWTGYTEAFF.

V gene TRBV10-3 combines with J gene TRBJ2-7; TRBD1 matches at 8 bases. Germline lookup yields CDR1 ENHRY and CDR2 SYGVKD. V gave up 3 bases and J gave up 2 bases; unmatched junction bases: 3. The CDR3 is made up of 14 amino acids. The CDR3 DNA sequence: TGTGCCATCAGTGAAGACAGGGGTGCCTACGAGCAGTACTTC. It specifies CAISEDRGAYEQYF.

The chain is built from TRBV27 and TRBJ2-2, with 10 bases aligning to TRBD1. Germline values: CDR1 MNHEY, CDR2 SMNVEV (reference sequence). J was trimmed by 4 bases and V by 6 bases; bases with no gene match: 8. CDR3 length equals 16 residues. The CDR3 DNA follows: TGTGCCAGCAGACCACCGGGACAGGGGTCCACCGGGGAGCTGTTTTTT. Protein: CASRPPGQGSTGELFF.

The chain couples TRBV7-2 to TRBJ2-7, with 9 bases aligning to TRBD2. The CDR3 loop spans 15 amino acids. J was trimmed by 1 base and V by 5 bases; bases with no gene match: 6. Germline CDR1 SGHTA, CDR2 FQGNSA. CDR3 sequence reads: CASSKLAGQSYEQYF. The CDR3 DNA is TGTGCCAGCAGCAAACTAGCGGGCCAGTCCTACGAGCAGTACTTC.

This clone appeared a single time. The chain has TRBV19 and TRBJ2-7, with 8 bases matching TRBD1. CDR3 length: 14 residues. CDR1 is LNHDA, CDR2 SQIVND, per germline (reference sequence). V shed 6 bases, J shed 6 bases, and the junction held 10 bases outside the gene matches. CDR3 in DNA: TGTGCCAGTAGCCTGGGGGACAGGTCTAGCGAGCAGTACTTC. Translated, it gives CASSLGDRSSEQYF.

V and J are TRBV10-3 and TRBJ2-3; no reliable D call. Deletions cut 2 bases from V and 2 bases from J, with 5 bases between. CDR1 and CDR2 from the germline V gene are ENHRY and SYGVKD. The CDR3 has 13 amino acids. Here the CDR3 reads CAISEVPTDTQYF. The CDR3 nucleotides are TGTGCCATCAGTGAGGTCCCCACAGATACGCAGTATTTT.

The V and J genes are TRBV27 and TRBJ2-5, with TRBD2 as a possible D gene (5 bases). This CDR3 contains 15 residues. Trimming pared 5 bases from V and 2 bases from J, leaving 15 bases between. Germline CDR1 is MNHEY and CDR2 is SMNVEV (reference sequence). The CDR3 protein is CASSPSSWPQETQYF. CDR3 bases: TGTGCCAGCAGTCCCTCTAGCTGGCCACAAGAGACCCAGTACTTC.

V usage is TRBV7-3 and J usage is TRBJ2-2; D gene uncertain. Per germline, CDR1 SGHTA and CDR2 FQGTGA. The V gene lost 10 bases and the J gene lost 6 bases, with 9 bases spanning the gap. This CDR3 contains 11 residues. The CDR3 protein is CATRESGELFF. The CDR3 nucleotides read TGTGCCACCCGCGAATCCGGGGAGCTGTTTTTT.

This chain joins TRBV9 and TRBJ2-5; 11 nucleotides line up with TRBD1. This CDR3 is 16 amino acids long. Germline values: CDR1 SGDLS, CDR2 YYNGEE. J gave up 3 bases and V 4 bases, and 8 bases lay outside the gene matches. CDR3: CASSIPGQGDKETQYF. The CDR3 DNA reads TGTGCCAGCAGCATACCGGGACAGGGGGACAAAGAGACCCAGTACTTC.

This chain joins TRBV2 and TRBJ2-2; 8 nucleotides match TRBD2. There are 16 residues in the CDR3. V trimming: 10 bases; J trimming: 7 bases; junction bases outside the gene matches: 17. CDR1 SNHLY and CDR2 FYNNEI come from the germline V gene. This CDR3 is CATRPVEREFGGELFF. Written as DNA, the CDR3 is TGTGCCACCCGACCGGTAGAGCGGGAGTTCGGCGGGGAGCTGTTTTTT.